Each of the 3 T cell receptor beta chains below was sequenced from the same sample in a study of blood T cell repertoires in COVID-19 (dated by TCRdb to 2018 to 2021). Libraries were built with the immunoSEQ multiplex PCR assay. Here the immuneACCESS table is served through TCRdb, limited to in-frame sequences with V and J called. Missing clones are a known gap in these copies; in checked studies unresolved V genes cover under half, and the rest lacks a known reason. The sample table holds under 250,000 clones, of which 85% were seen once. Less than 6.5% of the sample is taken by the ten largest. Sequences were obtained from peripheral blood. The receptors were sampled from a man in his forties or fifties with COVID-19, enrolled during active disease.

Comment on this clone: Other DNA sequences in the sample encode the same CDR3. The genes are TRBV11-3 and TRBJ2-2, with D possibly matching TRBD2 (5 bases). The germline V gene has CDR1 SGHNT and CDR2 YENEEA. V was shortened by 2 bases and J by 6 bases, with 7 bases between the two germline ends. This CDR3 region has 13 residues. DNA of the CDR3: TGTGCCAGCAGCTTACGGGAAGCCGGGGAGCTGTTTTTT. Amino acids: CASSLREAGELFF.

The rearrangement links TRBV19 to TRBJ2-3; 7 positions agree with TRBD1. The CDR3 totals 16 residues. The V segment lost 8 bases and the J segment 2 bases; nucleotides outside the gene matches: 13. Germline V lookup: CDR1 LNHDA, CDR2 SQIVND (reference sequence). For the CDR3, the DNA is TGTGCCAGTTCCGCCGGGACAGCCCTGGCCACAGATACGCAGTATTTT. It is translated as CASSAGTALATDTQYF.

This chain uses TRBV11-1 with TRBJ2-1, with 8 bases lining up with TRBD1. V gave up 5 bases and J gave up 6 bases; unmatched junction bases: 12. This CDR3 region has 16 residues. Germline V gives CDR1 SGHAT, CDR2 FQDESV (reference sequence). This CDR3 reads CASSARQGFPLNEQFF. The CDR3 bases are TGTGCCAGCAGCGCGAGACAGGGGTTCCCCCTCAATGAGCAGTTCTTC. Complete variable domain (other parts from reference TRBV11-1 and TRBJ2-1): EAEVAQSPRYKITEKSQAVAFWCDPISGHATLYWYRQILGQGPELLVQFQDESVVDDSQLPKDRFSAERLKGVDSTLKIQPAELGDSAMYLCASSARQGFPLNEQFFGPGTRLTVL.